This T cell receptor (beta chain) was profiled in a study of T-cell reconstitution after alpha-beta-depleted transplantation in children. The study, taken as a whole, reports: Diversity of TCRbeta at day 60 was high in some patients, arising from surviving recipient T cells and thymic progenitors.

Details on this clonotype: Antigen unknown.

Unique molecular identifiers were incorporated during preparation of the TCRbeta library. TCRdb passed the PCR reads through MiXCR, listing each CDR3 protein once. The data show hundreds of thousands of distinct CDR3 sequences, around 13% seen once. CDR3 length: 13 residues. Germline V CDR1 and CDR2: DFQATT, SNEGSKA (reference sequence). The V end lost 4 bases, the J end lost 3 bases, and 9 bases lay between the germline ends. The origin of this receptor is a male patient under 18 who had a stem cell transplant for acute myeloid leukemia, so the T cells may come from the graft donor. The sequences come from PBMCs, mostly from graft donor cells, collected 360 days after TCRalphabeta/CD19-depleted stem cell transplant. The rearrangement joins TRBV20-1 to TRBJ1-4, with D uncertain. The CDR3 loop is CSATGLANEKLFF. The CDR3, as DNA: TGCAGTGCTACTGGGTTGGCTAATGAAAAACTGTTTTTT.